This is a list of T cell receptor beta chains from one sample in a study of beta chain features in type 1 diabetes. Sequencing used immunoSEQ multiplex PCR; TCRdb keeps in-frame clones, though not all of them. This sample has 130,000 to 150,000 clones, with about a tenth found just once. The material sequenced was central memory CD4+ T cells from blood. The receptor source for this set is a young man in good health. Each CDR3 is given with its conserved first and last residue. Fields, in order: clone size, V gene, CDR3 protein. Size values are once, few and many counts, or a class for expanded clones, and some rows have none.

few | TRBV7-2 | CASSDVQRNTIYF
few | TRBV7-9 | CASTDRGWGITEQFF
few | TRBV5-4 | CASSLRSGGGTGELFF
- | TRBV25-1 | CANSVQGSYSPLHF
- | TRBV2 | CASTPRIEVSKAFF
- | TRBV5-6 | CASSLDRALDTEAFF
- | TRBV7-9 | CASSLNQAHGYTF
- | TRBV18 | CASSPPGTDGTYEQYF
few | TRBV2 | CASSRQGGGANVLTF
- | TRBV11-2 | CASSPIEGFSFGYTF
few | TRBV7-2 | CASSQGSGYTF
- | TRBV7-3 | CASSLGPGVDTIYF
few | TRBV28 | CASIRGGADTQYF
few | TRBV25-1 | CASSGPGTSGAGEQYF
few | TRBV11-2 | CASSWGFSGGASNEQFF
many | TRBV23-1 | CASSPQVNYGYTF
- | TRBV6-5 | CASTPPFSSYNEQFF
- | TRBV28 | CASSSRDPGVYGYTF
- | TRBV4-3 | CASSQDLASGGAGPDTQYF
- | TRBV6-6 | CASSYTTGDTEAFF
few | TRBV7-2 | CASSLGWGQGGITQYF
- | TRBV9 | CASSSDKGNTIYF
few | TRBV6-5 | CASSKLYSPLHF
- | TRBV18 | CASSPPVVDTQYF
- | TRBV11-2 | CASSLEGTARGYTF
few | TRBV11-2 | CASSPRASFQETQYF
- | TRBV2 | CAGRGGTDTQYF
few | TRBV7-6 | CASSSGQPDTQYF
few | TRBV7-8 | CASSAGQQETQYF
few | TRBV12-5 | CASGLYLAGNNEQFF
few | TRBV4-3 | CASSQDLQGGTDTQYF
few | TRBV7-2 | CASSLSLVADTQYF
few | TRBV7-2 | CASSTGSFSNQPQHF